These 21 T cell receptor beta chains originate from one sample sequenced in a study of blood T cell repertoires in COVID-19. Libraries were prepared by immunoSEQ multiplex PCR; TCRdb keeps only in-frame clonotypes and omits some of them. In the table there are a few hundred thousand clones, about 90% of which are singletons. The sample was peripheral blood. These receptors were collected from a woman in her 70s with COVID-19, enrolled during active disease.

This chain joins TRBV10-3 and TRBJ2-3, with TRBD2 identical over 7 bases. The ends lost 6 bases at V and 1 base at J; junction bases unmatched: 1. The length of the CDR3 is 13 residues. Germline V gives CDR1 ENHRY, CDR2 SYGVKD. CDR3 protein: CAIRTSGTDTQYF. CDR3 DNA sequence: TGTGCCATCAGAACTAGCGGCACAGATACGCAGTATTTT.

The CDR3 region is CASSPGYVYEQYF. The DNA of the CDR3 is TGTGCCAGCAGTCCGGGGTATGTCTACGAGCAGTACTTC. This sequence joins TRBV12-3 or TRBV12-4 and TRBJ2-7, with D maybe TRBD2 (5 bases). The CDR3 is made up of 13 amino acids. The ends were cut back, 5 bases at V and 3 bases at J, with 11 bases in the middle.

The chain employs TRBV7-2 and TRBJ1-5; D uncertain. CDR3 length equals 14 residues. Germline loops: CDR1 SGHTA, CDR2 FQGNSA. The V end lost 5 bases, the J end lost 0 bases, and 8 bases lay between the germline ends. Written as DNA, the CDR3 is TGTGCCAGCAGCGCACAGTATAGCAATCAGCCCCAGCATTTT. Protein product: CASSAQYSNQPQHF.

The chain couples TRBV4-3 to TRBJ2-7, with D unresolved. Germline CDR1 and CDR2: LGHNA and YSLEER. V was clipped by 8 bases and J by 6 bases, with 8 bases between them. There are 10 residues in the CDR3. This CDR3 is CASVYSEQYF. CDR3 DNA sequence: TGCGCCAGCGTATACAGCGAGCAGTACTTC.

The V call is TRBV27, the J call TRBJ2-1; D might be TRBD2 (5 bases). CDR1 and CDR2 (germline): MNHEY, SMNVEV (reference sequence). The CDR3 runs to 14 residues. Deletions cut 3 bases from V and 0 bases from J, with 6 bases between. The CDR3 DNA follows: TGTGCCAGCAGTTTTGAGGGCTCCTACAATGAGCAGTTCTTC. Its protein product is CASSFEGSYNEQFF.

This chain uses TRBV6-6 with TRBJ2-1; D is undetermined. CDR3 length: 12 residues. Trimming removed 10 bases at V and 0 bases at J, with 7 bases between. CDR1 and CDR2 (germline): MNHNY, SVGAGI (reference sequence). CDR3 sequence (DNA): TGTGCCACAGACACCTCCTACAATGAGCAGTTCTTC. Translation: CATDTSYNEQFF.

The rearrangement joins TRBV11-1 to TRBJ2-1; TRBD2 matches at 7 bases. The CDR3 is 15 residues long. Germline CDR1 SGHAT, CDR2 FQDESV (reference sequence). The J segment lost 5 bases and the V segment lost 3 bases, leaving 7 bases of the junction unmatched. DNA for the CDR3: TGTGCCAGCAGCTTGGTTCTCCTAGCGGACAATGAGCAGTTCTTC. It codes for CASSLVLLADNEQFF.

The rearrangement links TRBV27 to TRBJ1-1; possible D gene TRBD1, 5 bases. Germline V CDR1 and CDR2: MNHEY, SMNVEV (reference sequence). The length of the CDR3 is 14 residues. V was cut by 5 bases and J by 0 bases, with 10 bases left in between. The CDR3 region is CASSGWGVNTEAFF. The CDR3 coding sequence is TGTGCCAGCAGTGGATGGGGGGTGAACACTGAAGCTTTCTTT.

The chain couples TRBV9 to TRBJ2-1, with TRBD1 matching over 10 bases. Unmatched junction bases numbered 9, after V lost 0 bases and J lost 9 bases. Germline loops: CDR1 SGDLS, CDR2 YYNGEE. The CDR3 loop spans 16 amino acids. The CDR3 sequence is CASSVGWDRGFAEQFF. As DNA, the CDR3 is TGTGCCAGCAGCGTAGGGTGGGACAGGGGATTTGCTGAGCAGTTCTTC.

On this clone: This sample also contains other DNA sequences that code for the same CDR3. The gene calls are TRBV7-2 and TRBJ2-1, with D unclear. Trimming removed 1 base at V and 3 bases at J, with 10 bases between. The CDR3 has 15 amino acids. Germline CDR1 reads SGHTA; CDR2 reads FQGNSA. For the CDR3, the DNA is TGTGCCAGCAGCTTAGATTTCTCCAGCTACAATGAGCAGTTCTTC. This sequence encodes CASSLDFSSYNEQFF.

V and J are TRBV7-9 and TRBJ2-7; weak D call: TRBD1 (6 bases). This CDR3 comprises 15 residues. V was cut by 1 base and J by 4 bases, with 14 bases left in between. Looked up from germline, CDR1 is SEHNR and CDR2 is FQNEAQ (reference sequence). CDR3 DNA: TGTGCCAGCAGCTTAGGGCAGGGGCCCCTTTACGAGCAGTACTTC. Protein product: CASSLGQGPLYEQYF.

There are many counts of this clone. V usage is TRBV9 and J usage is TRBJ2-1; 12 positions agree with TRBD2. Losses at the gene ends were 3 bases for V and 5 bases for J; bases not matched to a gene: 6. The CDR3 runs 16 residues. Germline CDR1 SGDLS, CDR2 YYNGEE. The CDR3 loop is CASSDRTSGTNNEQFF. In DNA, the CDR3 is TGTGCCAGCAGCGACAGGACTAGCGGGACCAACAATGAGCAGTTCTTC.

V usage is TRBV6-5 and J usage is TRBJ1-5; tentatively, D is TRBD1 (6 bases). The CDR3 totals 15 residues. Per germline, CDR1 MNHEY and CDR2 SVGAGI. V was pared by 6 bases and J by 0 bases, with 12 bases between. The CDR3 bases are TGTGCCAGCAGGGACAGAAGTTATAGCAATCAGCCCCAGCATTTT. Translating it yields CASRDRSYSNQPQHF.

For this clone: The identical CDR3 is also encoded by other nucleotide sequences in the sample. V usage is TRBV7-9 and J usage is TRBJ2-7; 7 bases are a match to TRBD1. The germline V gene has CDR1 SEHNR and CDR2 FQNEAQ (reference sequence). This CDR3 spans 12 amino acids. Germline trimming cut 3 bases from V and 6 bases from J; bases unmatched to any gene: 2. The CDR3 region is CASSLTGTEQYF. The CDR3 DNA reads TGTGCCAGCAGCTTGACAGGGACCGAGCAGTACTTC.

The V call is TRBV30, the J call TRBJ1-2; D unresolved. Germline V gene data show CDR1 as GTSNPN and CDR2 as SVGIG (reference sequence). Trimming stripped 2 bases from V and 2 bases from J, with 6 bases between. This CDR3 spans 12 amino acids. CDR3 DNA sequence: TGTGCCTGGAGTCCGGGAAACTATGGCTACACCTTC. It encodes CAWSPGNYGYTF.

This clone was recorded only once. The chain uses TRBV3-1 (or the pseudogene TRBV3-2) and TRBJ1-3; D not certain. Trimming took 4 bases from V and 1 from J, leaving 5 bases between them. CDR1 and CDR2 from the germline V gene are LGHDT and YNNKEL (reference sequence). This CDR3 spans 13 amino acids. CDR3 nucleotide sequence: TGTGCCAGCAGCCCCTCTTCTGGAAACACCATATATTTT. Its translation: CASSPSSGNTIYF.

Remarks on this clone: A junction boundary mismatches the germline segment, possibly from a read error. The chain carries TRBV7-7 and TRBJ2-5; 7 positions agree with TRBD1. The CDR3 sequence is 14 residues long. The germline gives CDR1 SSHAT, CDR2 FNYEAQ (reference sequence). The CDR3 coding sequence is TGTGCTAGCAGCTTAGTGGGGACAGAAGAGACCCAGTACTTC. Protein: CASSLVGTEETQYF.

The chain couples TRBV6-5 to TRBJ2-7; TRBD2 might be the D (6 bases). This CDR3 is built from 12 residues. Germline V gene data show CDR1 as MNHEY and CDR2 as SVGAGI. Trimming took 7 bases from V and 7 from J, leaving 14 bases between them. The CDR3 bases are TGTGCCAGCACGGGAGCCCTCACTGAGCAGTACTTC. Residues: CASTGALTEQYF.

The chain uses TRBV6-6 and TRBJ1-5, with a possible D match to TRBD1 (5 bases). Germline values: CDR1 MNHNY, CDR2 SVGAGI (reference sequence). The CDR3 length is 16 residues. Trimming removed 0 bases at V and 5 bases at J, with 14 bases between. Written as DNA, the CDR3 is TGTGCCAGCAGTTACTCGAGACGACAGCGTGATCAGCCCCAGCATTTT. Its translation is CASSYSRRQRDQPQHF.

The J gene is TRBJ2-7, the V gene TRBV10-3; 12 bases are shared with TRBD2. CDR1 and CDR2 (germline): ENHRY, SYGVKD. The trim removed 4 bases at V and 5 bases at J, leaving 3 bases unmatched. There are 14 residues in the CDR3. The CDR3 reads CAISVTSGRDEQYF. CDR3 DNA sequence: TGTGCCATCAGTGTGACTAGCGGGAGAGACGAGCAGTACTTC.

The chain couples TRBV5-6 to TRBJ1-2; 8 positions match TRBD1. The CDR3 contains 14 residues. The germline gives CDR1 SGHDT, CDR2 YYEEEE. After removal of 1 base from V and 7 bases from J, the junction contained 6 bases not matched to a gene. CDR3 bases: TGTGCCAGCAGCTTGCGGACAGGGACCCCTGGCTACACCTTC. It is translated as CASSLRTGTPGYTF.